These 27 T cell receptor beta chains originate from one sample sequenced in a study of blood T cells in healthy people across ages. Alongside a J-beta primer mix, a sample-barcoded 5' primer served in a second PCR lasting 7 to 11 cycles. MiXCR was run by TCRdb on the 5' RACE reads, yielding one entry per CDR3 protein. The data show some 940,000 distinct CDR3 sequences, roughly 28% seen once. This sample was also put to use in a study of T cells of mothers and their children.

The sequenced material came from blood. These receptor sequences come from a woman aged 40 to 49 in good health.

This clonotype was recorded a few times. The rearrangement links TRBV7-8 to TRBJ2-2; 8 bases match TRBD1. CDR3 length: 15 amino acids. Germline CDR1 reads SGHVS; CDR2 reads FQNEAQ. V trimming: 4 bases; J trimming: 4 bases; junction bases outside the gene matches: 5. In DNA, the CDR3 is TGTGCCAGCAGCTCGGGACAGGTGGGCACCGGGGAGCTGTTTTTT. As protein: CASSSGQVGTGELFF.

This clonotype occurred a few times. The rearrangement links TRBV29-1 to TRBJ1-2; 8 nucleotides agree with TRBD1. The germline V gene encodes CDR1 SQVTM and CDR2 ANQGSEA. V lost 6 bases to trimming and J lost 11 bases; unmatched junction nucleotides: 11. The CDR3 contains 12 residues. This CDR3 reads CSVAIGQGVYTF. The CDR3 DNA sequence: TGCAGCGTCGCGATCGGACAGGGTGTTTACACCTTC. The full variable domain, rest sourced from reference TRBV29-1 and TRBJ1-2, is SAVISQKPSRDICQRGTSLTIQCQVDSQVTMMFWYRQQPGQSLTLIATANQGSEATYESGFVIDKFPISRPNLTFSTLTVSNMSPEDSSIYLCSVAIGQGVYTFGSGTRLTVV.

With respect to this clonotype: With a much larger clone just one base away, this may be a read error. The rearrangement uses TRBV28 and TRBJ2-5; perhaps TRBD1 as D (6 bases). The CDR3 loop spans 13 amino acids. Germline lookup yields CDR1 MDHEN and CDR2 SYDVKM. DNA for the CDR3: TGTGCCGGCAGTTCGGGCAGGGGCGAGACCCAGTACTTC. Translation gives CAGSSGRGETQYF.

The chain recombines TRBV7-2 with TRBJ2-5, with no clear D. CDR3 length equals 15 residues. CDR1 SGHTA and CDR2 FQGNSA come from the germline V gene. V shed 0 bases and J shed 5 bases, with 13 bases lying between them. As DNA, the CDR3 is TGTGCCAGCAGCTTAGCGGAACTACTATTGGAGACCCAGTACTTC. Translating it yields CASSLAELLLETQYF. The full variable domain, rest sourced from reference TRBV7-2 and TRBJ2-5, is GAGVSQSPSNKVTEKGKDVELRCDPISGHTALYWYRQSLGQGLEFLIYFQGNSAPDKSGLPSDRFSAERTGGSVSTLTIQRTQQEDSAVYLCASSLAELLLETQYFGPGTRLLVL.

CDR3 loop: CASSPGQGAAGGNTIYF. DNA for the CDR3: TGTGCCAGCAGTCCGGGACAGGGGGCCGCGGGGGGAAACACCATATATTTT. The rearrangement joins TRBV12-3 or TRBV12-4 to TRBJ1-3; TRBD1 matches 12 bases. Germline trimming cut 5 bases from V and 4 bases from J; bases unmatched to any gene: 9. This CDR3 is 17 amino acids long.

This clonotype has just a few counts. The gene calls are TRBV7-9 and TRBJ1-5, with 8 bases that match TRBD1. The trim removed 5 bases at V and 9 bases at J, leaving 9 bases unmatched. CDR3 length: 14 amino acids. The germline V gene has CDR1 SEHNR and CDR2 FQNEAQ (reference sequence). CDR3 sequence (DNA): TGTGCCAGCAGCCCTACAGGGGGGATCACGCCCCAGCATTTT. Encoded protein: CASSPTGGITPQHF.

The chain links TRBV7-2 to TRBJ2-1; TRBD2 agrees at 7 bases. The germline V gene has CDR1 SGHTA and CDR2 FQGNSA. V shed 3 bases, J shed 0 bases, and the junction held 8 bases outside the gene matches. This CDR3 region has 17 residues. The CDR3 nucleotides are TGTGCCAGCAGCTTGGGGGGGTTACAGTTCTCCTACAATGAGCAGTTCTTC. The encoded protein is CASSLGGLQFSYNEQFF.

This chain links TRBV20-1 with TRBJ1-2; the D is unclear. The V and J ends lost 6 bases and 5 bases respectively, with 7 bases between them. From germline, CDR1 is DFQATT and CDR2 SNEGSKA (reference sequence). CDR3 length: 10 amino acids. This CDR3 is CSAKGYGYTF. In DNA, the CDR3 is TGCAGTGCCAAGGGATATGGCTACACCTTC.

This clonotype was seen a few times. The rearrangement joins TRBV7-2 to TRBJ2-7; D is possibly TRBD1 (5 bases). This CDR3 region has 15 residues. Trimming stripped 1 base from V and 1 base from J, with 11 bases between. Germline V gene data show CDR1 as SGHTA and CDR2 as FQGNSA. Here the CDR3 DNA reads TGTGCCAGCAGCTTAGAACAGGCCCATTCCTACGAGCAGTACTTC. Protein: CASSLEQAHSYEQYF.

This clonotype was seen many times. CDR3 nucleotides: TGTGCCAGCAGCCCTAGGACAGGGGGTTCCTACGAGCAGTACTTC. This sequence encodes CASSPRTGGSYEQYF. The rearrangement links TRBV7-8 to TRBJ2-7, with TRBD1 matching 10 bases. Germline V gene lookup returns CDR1 SGHVS and CDR2 FQNEAQ. The length of the CDR3 is 15 residues. V trimming: 5 bases; J trimming: 1 base; junction bases outside the gene matches: 5.

The chain couples TRBV25-1 to TRBJ1-1, with D possibly being TRBD1 (5 bases). CDR3 length: 15 residues. CDR1 is MGHDK, CDR2 SYGVNS, per germline. V dropped 3 bases and J dropped 2 bases, with 13 bases sitting between them. The chain's CDR3 is CASSDPWGLNTEAFF. Here the CDR3 DNA reads TGTGCCAGCAGTGACCCTTGGGGCCTAAACACTGAAGCTTTCTTT.

This clonotype was seen at least ten times. The chain joins TRBV6-4 to TRBJ2-7; D is undetermined. Germline values: CDR1 MRHNA, CDR2 SNTAGT. V was trimmed by 6 bases and J by 3 bases, leaving 6 bases between them. This CDR3 comprises 11 residues. CDR3 nucleotide sequence: TGTGCCAGCAGAGAACACTACGAGCAGTACTTC. It codes for CASREHYEQYF.

This clonotype appeared many times. One junction end does not reproduce the germline sequence, and a read error may be involved. The chain employs TRBV7-7 and TRBJ2-1; no reliable D call. The V gene's germline CDR1 is SSHAT and CDR2 FNYEAQ (reference sequence). The CDR3 spans 13 residues. CDR3: CASSLVRDNEQFF. In DNA, the CDR3 is TGTGCTAGCAGCTTAGTACGGGACAATGAGCAGTTCTTC.

This chain connects TRBV9 to TRBJ2-3; 10 nucleotides agree with TRBD1. The germline gives CDR1 SGDLS, CDR2 YYNGEE. After removal of 4 bases from V and 4 bases from J, the junction contained 3 bases not matched to a gene. The CDR3 covers 14 residues. CDR3 sequence: CASSIGQGADTQYF. CDR3 in DNA: TGTGCCAGCAGCATCGGACAGGGGGCAGATACGCAGTATTTT.

In its sample, this clonotype was seen many times. This chain joins TRBV7-6 and TRBJ2-7; a possible D gene is TRBD1 (5 bases). Trimming took off 4 bases at V and 6 bases at J, with 19 bases between the two ends. Germline V gene lookup returns CDR1 SGHVS and CDR2 FNYEAQ. The CDR3 sequence is 15 residues long. CDR3 amino acids: CASSSSIGVLGEQYF. DNA of the CDR3: TGTGCCAGCAGCTCCTCAATAGGGGTATTGGGCGAGCAGTACTTC.

The chain links TRBV7-2 to TRBJ2-1, with 7 bases identical to TRBD2. CDR3 size: 14 residues. Per the germline V gene, CDR1 is SGHTA and CDR2 is FQGNSA. With 1 base clipped from V and 6 bases from J, the junction kept 3 bases outside the gene matches. The CDR3 coding sequence is TGTGCCAGCAGCTTAGGAACTAGCGTCAATGAGCAGTTCTTC. It encodes CASSLGTSVNEQFF. The complete variable domain, with remaining parts taken from reference TRBV7-2 and TRBJ2-1, reads GAGVSQSPSNKVTEKGKDVELRCDPISGHTALYWYRQSLGQGLEFLIYFQGNSAPDKSGLPSDRFSAERTGGSVSTLTIQRTQQEDSAVYLCASSLGTSVNEQFFGPGTRLTVL.

CDR3 nucleotides: TGTGCCAGCAGTCCACTACAGGGGGCGGTCAAAAACATTCAGTACTTC. Protein sequence: CASSPLQGAVKNIQYF. The V and J genes are TRBV12-3 or TRBV12-4 and TRBJ2-4; 9 bases are shared with TRBD1. The CDR3 sequence is 16 residues long. Trimming cost V 5 bases and J 3 bases; bases outside gene matches: 8.

Regarding this clonotype: At one end the junction does not follow the germline gene, possibly because of a read error. This sequence joins TRBV12-3 or TRBV12-4 and TRBJ2-5, with TRBD1 identical over 7 bases. The CDR3 loop spans 13 amino acids. As DNA, the CDR3 is TGTGCCATCAGTCCAGGGGGAAGGGAGACCCAGTACTTC. Amino acid sequence: CAISPGGRETQYF.

This clonotype appeared many times. The CDR3 sequence is CASSQSAGRSGNTIYF. The CDR3 DNA sequence: TGCGCCAGCAGCCAAAGCGCTGGAAGATCTGGAAACACCATATATTTT. The V gene is TRBV4-3, the J gene TRBJ1-3; no reliable D call. Trimming took off 2 bases at V and 1 base at J, with 12 bases between the two ends. Germline values: CDR1 LGHNA, CDR2 YSLEER. The CDR3 runs to 16 residues.

This clonotype was found a few times. The chain joins TRBV28 to TRBJ2-5; 10 bases fit TRBD2. This CDR3 contains 16 residues. The V gene end was trimmed by 3 bases and the J gene end by 2 bases; junction bases not matched to a gene: 6. The germline gives CDR1 MDHEN, CDR2 SYDVKM. CDR3 nucleotide sequence: TGTGCCAGCAGTTTCACTAGCGGGGCTCTGCAAGAGACCCAGTACTTC. Amino acid sequence: CASSFTSGALQETQYF.

The chain is built from TRBV5-1 and TRBJ2-1; 9 positions match TRBD1. Germline CDR1 reads SGHRS; CDR2 reads YFSETQ. The CDR3 has 15 amino acids. V shed 4 bases and J 6 bases; nucleotides not matched to a gene: 8. The CDR3 sequence: CASSLEDRGRNEQFF. The CDR3 DNA reads as TGCGCCAGCAGCCTGGAGGACAGGGGCCGCAATGAGCAGTTCTTC.

This clonotype showed up many times. The chain couples TRBV28 to TRBJ2-7; D assignment may be TRBD1 or TRBD2 (5 bases each). Germline assignment: CDR1 MDHEN and CDR2 SYDVKM. The CDR3 has 15 residues. The V end was cut by 5 bases, the J end by 3 bases, with 17 bases between. CDR3 coding DNA: TGTGCCAGCAGTCATCGTGGGGGAAAAGGCTACGAGCAGTACTTC. It specifies CASSHRGGKGYEQYF.

V usage is TRBV4-1 and J usage is TRBJ1-1; no definite D call. The CDR3 covers 14 residues. Germline V gene lookup returns CDR1 MGHRA and CDR2 YSYEKL. V was shortened by 3 bases and J by 5 bases, with 13 bases between the two germline ends. CDR3 bases: TGCGCCAGCAGCCAGACACAAGGGCAGACTGAAGCTTTCTTT. This encodes CASSQTQGQTEAFF.

The DNA for the CDR3 is TGTGCCAGCAGTCAGCCGGGACAGGGGGCCGGGGGAAACACCATATATTTT. It translates to CASSQPGQGAGGNTIYF. The chain uses TRBV6-6 and TRBJ1-3, with TRBD1 matching over 12 bases. CDR3 length: 17 amino acids. Germline V gene data show CDR1 as MNHNY and CDR2 as SVGAGI (reference sequence). V shed 5 bases, J shed 4 bases, and the junction held 9 bases outside the gene matches.

The chain has TRBV29-1 and TRBJ1-6; TRBD1 agrees at 8 bases. The CDR3 is made up of 13 amino acids. Germline-derived CDR1 and CDR2 are SQVTM and ANQGSEA. V lost 7 bases, J lost 9 bases, and 8 bases stayed unmatched. CDR3 amino acids: CSAVTGEGSPLHF. The DNA of the CDR3 is TGCAGCGCCGTGACAGGGGAAGGTTCACCCCTCCACTTT. Together with reference TRBV29-1 and TRBJ1-6, the CDR3 gives the full variable domain: SAVISQKPSRDICQRGTSLTIQCQVDSQVTMMFWYRQQPGQSLTLIATANQGSEATYESGFVIDKFPISRPNLTFSTLTVSNMSPEDSSIYLCSAVTGEGSPLHFGNGTRLTVT.

The V and J genes are TRBV6-2 or TRBV6-3 and TRBJ2-4, with D perhaps being TRBD1 or TRBD2 (6 bases each). Germline CDR1 and CDR2: MNHEY and SVGEGT. This CDR3 is built from 14 residues. Trimming took off 7 bases at V and 9 bases at J, with 19 bases between the two ends. CDR3 coding DNA: TGTGCCAGCACCTACGGGGGCGCCCTAGGCATTCAGTACTTC. This codes for CASTYGGALGIQYF.

This clonotype was seen repeatedly, ten times or more. The V and J genes are TRBV20-1 and TRBJ2-3, with TRBD2 matching 7 bases. V was clipped by 5 bases and J by 2 bases; unmatched bases: 10. Germline V gene sequence: CDR1 DFQATT, CDR2 SNEGSKA (reference sequence). CDR3 size: 15 residues. CDR3 bases: TGCAGTGCTCCTACCGGGACTAAGGTCACAGATACGCAGTATTTT. Its protein is CSAPTGTKVTDTQYF.